These 30 T cell receptor beta chains were all obtained from the same sample, sequenced in a study of blood T cell repertoires in COVID-19. This table comes from immunoSEQ multiplex PCR, and its TCRdb copy is limited to in-frame clones, with some not included. The sample records 100,000 to 150,000 clones, 85% to 90% being singletons. The specimen sequenced was peripheral blood. These receptor sequences come from a woman of 80 years or more with acute or convalescent COVID-19.

This chain links TRBV5-1 with TRBJ2-5; 15 nucleotides agree with TRBD2. V gave up 5 bases and J gave up 3 bases; unmatched junction bases: 5. Germline-derived CDR1 and CDR2 are SGHRS and YFSETQ. This CDR3 is built from 16 residues. The DNA of the CDR3 is TGCGCCAGCAGTTCCGGGACTAGCGGGGGGAAAGAGACCCAGTACTTC. Translation: CASSSGTSGGKETQYF.

This clone is a singleton in its sample. The chain is built from TRBV11-2 and TRBJ1-2; 7 bases line up with TRBD1. CDR3 size: 13 residues. The germline CDR1 and CDR2 sequences are SGHAT and FQNNGV. V shed 2 bases and J 3 bases; nucleotides not matched to a gene: 0. CDR3 loop: CASSLTGDYGYTF. CDR3 bases: TGTGCCAGCAGCTTAACAGGGGACTATGGCTACACCTTC.

This chain joins TRBV19 and TRBJ1-1; D gene uncertain. The CDR3 extends over 14 amino acids. Trimming left V 0 bases short and J 2 bases short, with 7 bases between. Germline V gene lookup returns CDR1 LNHDA and CDR2 SQIVND (reference sequence). The chain's CDR3 is CASSIDRGNTEAFF. In DNA form, the CDR3 reads TGTGCCAGTAGTATAGATCGGGGTAACACTGAAGCTTTCTTT.

This clone has just a few counts. J is TRBJ1-1 and V is TRBV4-3; maybe TRBD1 (5 bases). V was shortened by 3 bases and J by 6 bases, with 14 bases between the two germline ends. Germline values: CDR1 LGHNA, CDR2 YSLEER. The length of the CDR3 is 14 residues. The CDR3 loop is CASSQGGRGSEAFF. The CDR3, as DNA: TGCGCCAGCAGCCAGGGGGGAAGGGGCTCTGAAGCTTTCTTT.

This clone was detected only a few times. V is TRBV6-5 and J is TRBJ1-5; TRBD1 is a possible D gene (5 bases). The CDR3 spans 15 residues. Trimming took off 7 bases at V and 0 bases at J, with 13 bases between the two ends. Germline values: CDR1 MNHEY, CDR2 SVGAGI. As DNA, the CDR3 is TGTGCCAGCACGCAGGGCGGAAATAGCAATCAGCCCCAGCATTTT. Amino acid sequence: CASTQGGNSNQPQHF.

J is TRBJ2-1 and V is TRBV10-3; the match to TRBD2 covers 9 bases. CDR1 is ENHRY and CDR2 is SYGVKD in the germline V gene. This CDR3 contains 15 residues. The junction had 8 bases not matched to a gene; V was cut back by 2 bases and J by 9 bases. The CDR3 spells CAISEMAGGSSEQFF. The DNA for the CDR3 is TGTGCCATCAGTGAGATGGCGGGGGGGTCAAGTGAGCAGTTCTTC.

The V call is TRBV5-1, the J call TRBJ1-2; TRBD1 matches at 7 bases. With 6 bases clipped from V and 4 bases from J, the junction kept 3 bases outside the gene matches. The CDR3 contains 12 residues. The germline CDR1 and CDR2 sequences are SGHRS and YFSETQ. In DNA, the CDR3 is TGCGCCAGCAAGGGGGCCGGCTATGGCTACACCTTC. This translates into CASKGAGYGYTF.

The chain combines TRBV15 with TRBJ2-3, with D unclear. Looked up from germline, CDR1 is LNHNV and CDR2 is YYDKDF (reference sequence). Deletions cut 0 bases from V and 1 base from J, with 5 bases between. The CDR3 totals 14 residues. The CDR3 coding sequence is TGTGCCACCAGCAGAGAGGCTCGCACAGATACGCAGTATTTT. As protein: CATSREARTDTQYF.

DNA for the CDR3: TGTGCCAGCAGCCCCTGGGGCGGCGGCTACACCTTC. Translated, it gives CASSPWGGGYTF. This chain connects TRBV2 to TRBJ1-2; tentative D call: TRBD1 (5 bases). CDR1 is SNHLY and CDR2 is FYNNEI in the germline V gene. Trimming cost V 6 bases and J 8 bases, with 13 bases left between them. CDR3 length: 12 amino acids.

The CDR3 loop reads CASSLGLAATIQETQYF. The CDR3 DNA is TGTGCCAGCAGCTTGGGACTAGCGGCGACGATCCAAGAGACCCAGTACTTC. The chain carries TRBV5-5 and TRBJ2-5, with 9 bases lining up with TRBD2. CDR1 is SGHKS and CDR2 is YYEKEE in the germline V gene (reference sequence). CDR3 length: 17 amino acids. Losses at the gene ends were 0 bases for V and 1 base for J; bases not matched to a gene: 7.

The chain carries TRBV6-5 and TRBJ1-2; possible D gene TRBD1, 5 bases. The CDR3 is 13 residues long. V lost 10 bases and J lost 4, with 16 bases in between. From germline, CDR1 is MNHEY and CDR2 SVGAGI. This CDR3 reads CATARQGSYGYTF. The CDR3, as DNA: TGTGCCACCGCCCGGCAGGGTTCCTATGGCTACACCTTC.

This sequence joins TRBV6-2 or TRBV6-3 and TRBJ2-7; D call uncertain. The CDR3 spans 12 residues. CDR1 is MNHEY, CDR2 SVGEGT, per germline. With 4 bases removed from V and 3 bases from J, the gap between germline ends came to 7 bases. In DNA, the CDR3 is TGTGCCAGCAGTTTCTCCCTCTACGAGCAGTACTTC. Translating gives CASSFSLYEQYF.

This chain uses TRBV3-1 (or the pseudogene TRBV3-2) with TRBJ1-4; 8 bases match TRBD1. The length of the CDR3 is 15 residues. Looked up from germline, CDR1 is LGHDT and CDR2 is YNNKEL (reference sequence). V dropped 2 bases and J dropped 8; count of bases not matched to a gene: 7. The DNA of the CDR3 is TGTGCCAGCAGCCAAACAGGGGGTCTCGACGAAAAACTGTTTTTT. The encoded protein is CASSQTGGLDEKLFF.

The chain employs TRBV11-3 and TRBJ2-3; 9 bases line up with TRBD1. The ends lost 5 bases at V and 2 bases at J; junction bases unmatched: 8. CDR1 and CDR2 from the germline V gene are SGHNT and YENEEA. The CDR3 has 16 amino acids. The CDR3 protein is CASSPTGTGFTDTQYF. The CDR3 DNA reads TGTGCCAGCAGCCCCACCGGGACAGGGTTCACAGATACGCAGTATTTT. Looking up the rest from reference TRBV11-3 and TRBJ2-3 gives the full variable domain: EAGVVQSPRYKIIEKKQPVAFWCNPISGHNTLYWYLQNLGQGPELLIRYENEEAVDDSQLPKDRFSAERLKGVDSTLKIQPAELGDSAVYLCASSPTGTGFTDTQYFGPGTRLTVL.

This clone was seen a handful of times. V usage is TRBV7-8 and J usage is TRBJ1-5; 7 bases line up with TRBD1. The germline gives CDR1 SGHVS, CDR2 FQNEAQ. With V trimmed by 5 bases and J by 2 bases, 9 bases remained unmatched. The CDR3 length is 16 residues. CDR3 protein: CASSIDRVVGNQPQHF. The CDR3 DNA sequence: TGTGCCAGCAGCATAGACAGGGTCGTCGGCAATCAGCCCCAGCATTTT.

The J gene is TRBJ1-2, the V gene TRBV18; no clear D gene. The CDR3 is 15 amino acids. Trimming pared 2 bases from V and 3 bases from J, leaving 13 bases between. Germline CDR1 and CDR2: KGHSH and LQKENI. This chain's CDR3 is CASSPLGQSHYGYTF. DNA of the CDR3: TGTGCCAGCTCACCATTGGGCCAAAGCCACTATGGCTACACCTTC.

This sequence joins TRBV3-1 (or the pseudogene TRBV3-2) and TRBJ1-1, with a possible D match to TRBD1 (5 bases). Trimming removed 8 bases at V and 1 base at J, with 11 bases between. Germline CDR1 and CDR2: LGHDT and YNNKEL (reference sequence). This CDR3 contains 13 residues. The CDR3 DNA follows: TGTGCCAGCCGTTGGGGGGGGAACACTGAAGCTTTCTTT. Protein sequence: CASRWGGNTEAFF.

The chain combines TRBV10-2 with TRBJ1-3; D might be TRBD1 (5 bases). Deletions cut 5 bases from V and 2 bases from J, with 10 bases between. This CDR3 has 14 amino acids. Germline-derived CDR1 and CDR2 are WSHSY and SAAADI. The CDR3 sequence is CASSLQGAGNTIYF. CDR3 nucleotide sequence: TGCGCCAGCAGTTTACAAGGGGCTGGAAACACCATATATTTT.

The CDR3 nucleotides are TGCAGTGCTAGAGCCTACACTGAAGCTTTCTTT. Its translation is CSARAYTEAFF. The chain combines TRBV20-1 with TRBJ1-1; D gene ambiguous. Trimming stripped 1 base from V and 3 bases from J, with 3 bases between. This CDR3 comprises 11 residues. CDR1 and CDR2 (germline): DFQATT, SNEGSKA (reference sequence).

J is TRBJ1-2 and V is TRBV5-1; possible D gene TRBD1, 5 bases. Per germline, CDR1 SGHRS and CDR2 YFSETQ. Trimming left V 4 bases short and J 0 bases short, with 13 bases between. The CDR3 length is 15 residues. The CDR3 protein is CASSPLTASNYGYTF. The CDR3 coding sequence is TGCGCCAGCAGCCCCCTGACAGCCTCTAACTATGGCTACACCTTC.

The J gene is TRBJ1-2, the V gene TRBV18; D not certain. V was trimmed by 4 bases and J by 6 bases, leaving 18 bases between them. Looked up from germline, CDR1 is KGHSH and CDR2 is LQKENI. The CDR3 runs 15 residues. CDR3 sequence reads: CASSRNSIKSDGYTF. CDR3 nucleotides: TGTGCCAGCTCACGAAATTCTATAAAAAGCGATGGCTACACCTTC.

The chain uses TRBV7-2 and TRBJ2-4; TRBD2 matches at 10 bases. Losses at the gene ends were 5 bases for V and 10 bases for J; bases not matched to a gene: 8. The length of the CDR3 is 14 residues. CDR1 is SGHTA and CDR2 is FQGNSA in the germline V gene. The CDR3 DNA follows: TGTGCCAGCAGCCAGCGGGGGGGGTTTGGGATTCAGTACTTC. As protein: CASSQRGGFGIQYF.

This chain connects TRBV4-2 to TRBJ1-2; D is possibly TRBD1 (5 bases). Trimming removed 1 base at V and 8 bases at J, with 23 bases between. The CDR3 runs 17 residues. Germline loops: CDR1 LGHNA, CDR2 YNFKEQ. The CDR3 reads CASSQGHNRPMSGGYTF. The DNA of the CDR3 is TGTGCCAGCAGCCAAGGACACAACAGGCCCATGTCCGGGGGCTACACCTTC.

This clone was recorded only once. The genes are TRBV5-5 and TRBJ1-5; D is perhaps TRBD1 (6 bases). The CDR3 runs 15 residues. V shed 2 bases and J shed 0 bases, with 9 bases lying between them. Per the germline V gene, CDR1 is SGHKS and CDR2 is YYEKEE (reference sequence). The CDR3 sequence: CASSLQGVSNQPQHF. The CDR3 DNA sequence: TGTGCCAGCAGCTTACAGGGCGTTAGCAATCAGCCCCAGCATTTT.

This clone was recorded once. V gene TRBV2 combines with J gene TRBJ1-2, with D perhaps matching TRBD1 (6 bases). Germline CDR1 SNHLY, CDR2 FYNNEI. Deletions cut 8 bases from V and 0 bases from J, with 10 bases between. The CDR3 extends over 13 amino acids. CDR3 residues: CASGRQANYGYTF. The CDR3 bases are TGTGCCAGCGGGAGACAGGCTAACTATGGCTACACCTTC.

This clone was seen more than once but under ten times. This chain links TRBV14 with TRBJ1-4; 7 nucleotides agree with TRBD1. V trimming: 0 bases; J trimming: 14 bases; junction bases outside the gene matches: 3. The CDR3 totals 12 residues. Germline assignment: CDR1 SGHDN and CDR2 FVKESK. The DNA of the CDR3 is TGTGCCAGCAGCCAAGAGGGCAGGGGGCTGTTTTTT. Encoded protein: CASSQEGRGLFF.

This clone was counted once. Here the CDR3 DNA reads TGTGCCAGCAGCTTACGGGGGGAGGCGTCCACAGATACGCAGTATTTT. Its translation is CASSLRGEASTDTQYF. The rearrangement links TRBV11-2 to TRBJ2-3; 7 bases are shared with TRBD2. Trimming took 2 bases from V and 2 from J; bases not matched to a gene: 7. The CDR3 extends over 16 amino acids. From germline, CDR1 is SGHAT and CDR2 FQNNGV.

The CDR3 loop is CASSQDRNTEAFF. Here the CDR3 DNA reads TGTGCCAGCAGCCAAGATAGGAACACTGAAGCTTTCTTT. The J gene is TRBJ1-1, the V gene TRBV3-1 (or the pseudogene TRBV3-2); no firm D call. The CDR3 is made up of 13 amino acids. With 0 bases removed from V and 1 base from J, the gap between germline ends came to 3 bases. Per germline, CDR1 LGHDT and CDR2 YNNKEL (reference sequence).

The chain is built from TRBV12-3 or TRBV12-4 and TRBJ2-1, with a weak D call TRBD2 (6 bases). Trimming pared 5 bases from V and 9 bases from J, leaving 14 bases between. The CDR3 consists of 13 residues. CDR3 bases: TGTGCCAGCAGTGGATTTCGGGGGTTTGAGCAGTTCTTC. Its protein product is CASSGFRGFEQFF.

J is TRBJ1-1 and V is TRBV2; 11 bases are a match to TRBD1. This CDR3 spans 13 amino acids. Losses at the gene ends were 6 bases for V and 8 bases for J; bases not matched to a gene: 5. The germline CDR1 and CDR2 sequences are SNHLY and FYNNEI. CDR3 DNA: TGTGCCAGCAGAAGGGACAGGGGGGCAGAAGCTTTCTTT. Protein sequence: CASRRDRGAEAFF.